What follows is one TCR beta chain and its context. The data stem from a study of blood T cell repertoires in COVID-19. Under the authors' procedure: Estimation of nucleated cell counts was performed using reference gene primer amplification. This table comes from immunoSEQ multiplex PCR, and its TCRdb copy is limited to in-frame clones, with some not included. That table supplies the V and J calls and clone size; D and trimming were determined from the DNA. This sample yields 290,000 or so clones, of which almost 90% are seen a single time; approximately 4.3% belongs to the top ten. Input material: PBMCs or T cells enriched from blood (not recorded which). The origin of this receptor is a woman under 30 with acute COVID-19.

DNA for the CDR3: TGTGCCAGCAGCGTATACGGGGGGGCAGGCTATGGCTACACCTTC. Translation: CASSVYGGAGYGYTF. J is TRBJ1-2 and V is TRBV9, with D possibly matching TRBD1 (6 bases). CDR3 size: 15 residues. CDR1 and CDR2 (germline): SGDLS, YYNGEE. Trimming took off 1 base at V and 4 bases at J, with 14 bases between the two ends.